Sequencing of this TCR beta chain was carried out in a study of blood T cell repertoires in COVID-19 (dated by TCRdb to 2018 to 2020). For the study in its entirety: Collaborator samples came from the United States, Italy and Spain and covered acute and convalescent phases of COVID-19. The dataset comprised deeply sampled blood TCRbeta repertoires from subjects exposed to, actively infected with, or recovered from COVID-19. Nearly every sample came with metadata listing a de-identified subject ID, COVID-19 status, age in years and sex. Where HLA class I and class II types were available, the types were taken from metadata supplied by the sample provider, not from assay-based typing. The samples were drawn from the first 160 participants of the ongoing ImmuneRACE study and from some 1,300 subjects provided by 6 global collaborators. The material from the prospective study consisted of cDNA or gDNA derived from T cells, B-cell-depleted T cells, or PBMCs. A freely available public database, intended as a resource for researchers studying the immune response to SARS-CoV-2, is where the repertoires were released. The paper as a whole reports these results and caveats: Clinical and demographic metadata were provided uncurated, with the amount varying by source and participant.

V is reduced by 6 bases and J by 0 bases, leaving a spacing of 9 bases between them. CDR1 and CDR2 were assigned from the germline V gene (reference sequence) as LNHDA and SQIVND. Reading from cysteine to phenylalanine, the CDR3 counts 14 amino acids. Only the CDR3 part of the read is kept: 42 bases, read in frame from the first base. TCRbeta CDR3 regions were amplified from genomic DNA using the immunoSEQ Assay, a bias-controlled multiplex PCR. The published analysis was carried out like this. Nucleated cell counts per sample were estimated from amplification of reference gene primers within the assay. To quantify the absolute abundance of each unique TCRbeta CDR3 rearrangement, sequence reads were collapsed and filtered. Productive Simpson clonality was computed per sample as the square root of Simpson's diversity index over productive rearrangements. In TCRdb, the immuneACCESS table is reduced to in-frame sequences with V and J assigned. These tables do not hold every clone; where another copy was compared, an unresolved V gene accounts for under half, and the others remain unexplained. The D gene and trimming were derived from the DNA, and the V and J assignments and clone size from that table. In this sample the table shows 260,000 or so clones, about four fifths of which occur a single time. Jointly, the top ten make up around 7% of the sample.

As for this clone: Which antigen it targets is not known. No much larger clonotype is one base removed from it; base qualities were not supplied.

At one collaborating source in Seattle, patients were enrolled during active infection and were followed longitudinally through the course of disease. Each collaborating institution followed its own protocols to collect whole blood in K2EDTA tubes. For TCRbeta analysis, collaborators shipped samples in one of three forms: frozen whole blood, isolated PBMCs, or DNA extracted from either of those sample types. The receptor chain draws on TRBV19 and TRBJ1-3, with no confidently assigned D gene. What was sequenced was peripheral blood. The TCR comes from an elderly woman with COVID-19, enrolled during active disease. Read as DNA, the sequence is TGTGCCAGTAGCAAGGGAGCCTCTGGAAACACCATATATTTT. Its coded protein is CASSKGASGNTIYF.